This T cell receptor beta chain was recovered during a study of blood T cell repertoires in COVID-19. The germline gives CDR1 GTSNPN, CDR2 SVGIG (reference sequence). V lost 4 bases and J lost 7, with 19 bases in between. The CDR3 consists of 14 residues. Original analysis: Nucleated cell number was recorded as an estimate derived from reference gene primer amplification. Assay used: immunoSEQ multiplex PCR; TCRdb lists only in-frame clones, some missing. From that table come the V and J calls and clone size; the DNA was used to work out D and trimming. The table shows about 330,000 clones, with around 87% occurring only once.

This TCR was sampled from a woman in her 30s who had recovered from COVID-19. What was sequenced was PBMCs or T cells enriched from blood (not recorded which). The genes are TRBV30 and TRBJ1-1; TRBD1 is a possible D gene (6 bases). CDR3 sequence (DNA): TGTGCCTGGAAGGCGTGGGGGCAGGCGGGTGAAGCTTTCTTT. Translation: CAWKAWGQAGEAFF.